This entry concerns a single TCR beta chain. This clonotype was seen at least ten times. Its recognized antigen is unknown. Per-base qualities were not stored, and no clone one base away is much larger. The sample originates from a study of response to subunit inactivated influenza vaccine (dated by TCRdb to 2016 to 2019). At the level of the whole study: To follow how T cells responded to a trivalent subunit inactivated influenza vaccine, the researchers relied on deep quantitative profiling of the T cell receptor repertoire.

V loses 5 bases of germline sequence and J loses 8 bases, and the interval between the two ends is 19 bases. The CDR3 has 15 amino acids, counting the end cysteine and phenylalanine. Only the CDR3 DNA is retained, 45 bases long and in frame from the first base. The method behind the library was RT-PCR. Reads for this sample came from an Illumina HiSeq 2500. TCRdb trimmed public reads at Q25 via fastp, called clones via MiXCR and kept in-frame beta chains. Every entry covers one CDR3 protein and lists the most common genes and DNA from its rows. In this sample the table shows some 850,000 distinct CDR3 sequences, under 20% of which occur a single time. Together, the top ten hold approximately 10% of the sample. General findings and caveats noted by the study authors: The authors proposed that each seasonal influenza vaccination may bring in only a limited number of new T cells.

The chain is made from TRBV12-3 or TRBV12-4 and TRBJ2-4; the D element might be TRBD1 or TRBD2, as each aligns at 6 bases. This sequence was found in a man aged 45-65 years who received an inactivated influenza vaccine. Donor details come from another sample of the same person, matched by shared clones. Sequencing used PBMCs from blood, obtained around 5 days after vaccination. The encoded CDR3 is CASSAVTGGGDIQYF. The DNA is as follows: TGTGCCAGCAGTGCCGTGACCGGGGGCGGGGACATTCAGTACTTC.